This passage covers 23 T cell receptor beta chains from one sample sequenced in a study of cytomegalovirus exposure and HLA in healthy donors. Primers for the PCR totalled 60 Vbeta and 13 Jbeta. TCRdb's copy holds only in-frame clones and misses some; the assay was immunoSEQ multiplex PCR. The sample contains about 120,000 clones, about 83% of which appear only once. Sequencing was done on a sample of PBMCs. These receptors all stem from a woman in her 40s in good health and CMV-seropositive.

The chain couples TRBV2 to TRBJ1-2, with TRBD1 identical over 10 bases. Germline-derived CDR1 and CDR2 are SNHLY and FYNNEI. The CDR3 loop spans 12 amino acids. V dropped 11 bases and J dropped 8; count of bases not matched to a gene: 8. The CDR3 sequence: CAGTTGGIGYTF. The CDR3 region has the DNA TGTGCCGGAACGACAGGGGGCATCGGCTACACCTTC.

This sequence joins TRBV4-1 and TRBJ1-2; 7 nucleotides match TRBD1. V shed 3 bases, J shed 2 bases, and the junction held 3 bases outside the gene matches. The germline V gene has CDR1 MGHRA and CDR2 YSYEKL. This CDR3 is 14 amino acids long. DNA for the CDR3: TGCGCCAGCAGCCAGTCGACAGGGAACTATGGCTACACCTTC. Protein sequence: CASSQSTGNYGYTF.

Comments on this clone: Relative to the germline gene, one junction end is altered; a read error may explain this. V gene TRBV7-7 combines with J gene TRBJ2-3; perhaps TRBD2 as D (6 bases). The germline CDR1 and CDR2 sequences are SSHAT and FNYEAQ (reference sequence). The CDR3 has 16 amino acids. CDR3 in DNA: TGTGCTAGCAGCCGTCTGGGGGGTGGGGGCACAGATACGCAGTATTTT. Translating gives CASSRLGGGGTDTQYF.

This chain links TRBV4-1 with TRBJ1-5, with D perhaps TRBD1 (6 bases). The germline gives CDR1 MGHRA, CDR2 YSYEKL. The germline V and J ends were trimmed by 4 bases and 6 bases, with 19 bases remaining between them. This CDR3 has 16 residues. The CDR3, as DNA: TGCGCCAGCAGCCCTCAGGCCGGGGACACTGGTCAGCCCCAGCATTTT. This codes for CASSPQAGDTGQPQHF.

V is TRBV6-5 and J is TRBJ2-1, with TRBD1 matching 10 bases. V trimming: 6 bases; J trimming: 4 bases; junction bases outside the gene matches: 6. This CDR3 spans 15 amino acids. Per the germline V gene, CDR1 is MNHEY and CDR2 is SVGAGI. The CDR3 spells CASSFGQGVYNEQFF. The CDR3 coding sequence is TGTGCCAGCAGCTTCGGACAGGGGGTGTACAATGAGCAGTTCTTC.

The V and J genes are TRBV30 and TRBJ2-5; 7 nucleotides agree with TRBD1. The tail of the sequence fits TRBJ2-7 better, so the J call may be wrong. This CDR3 spans 13 amino acids. From germline, CDR1 is GTSNPN and CDR2 SVGIG (reference sequence). CDR3: CAWSSTGVHEQYF. DNA of the CDR3: TGTGCCTGGAGTTCTACAGGGGTCCACGAGCAGTACTTC.

The CDR3 reads CASSVAPGGGNTIYF. CDR3 DNA sequence: TGTGCCAGCAGCGTAGCTCCAGGGGGTGGAAACACCATATATTTT. The genes are TRBV9 and TRBJ1-3; 7 positions match TRBD1. Per germline, CDR1 SGDLS and CDR2 YYNGEE. This CDR3 is 15 amino acids long. The trim removed 0 bases at V and 3 bases at J, leaving 3 bases unmatched.

CDR3 DNA sequence: TGCAGCGTTGCCCCTGGGGCGGGGGCCTACAATGAGCAGTTCTTC. Translating gives CSVAPGAGAYNEQFF. V usage is TRBV29-1 and J usage is TRBJ2-1; TRBD2 aligns across 7 bases. The V and J ends lost 4 bases and 2 bases, in that order; junction bases with no gene match: 8. Per the germline V gene, CDR1 is SQVTM and CDR2 is ANQGSEA. The CDR3 totals 15 residues.

The chain carries TRBV2 and TRBJ2-5, with D tentatively TRBD2 (6 bases). This CDR3 comprises 15 residues. Germline values: CDR1 SNHLY, CDR2 FYNNEI. V dropped 7 bases and J dropped 3 bases, with 18 bases sitting between them. CDR3: CASTGATSRKETQYF. CDR3 DNA sequence: TGTGCCAGCACTGGGGCGACTAGTAGAAAAGAGACCCAGTACTTC. The whole variable domain, filled in from reference TRBV2 and TRBJ2-5, reads EPEVTQTPSHQVTQMGQEVILRCVPISNHLYFYWYRQILGQKVEFLVSFYNNEISEKSEIFDDQFSVERPDGSNFTLKIRSTKLEDSAMYFCASTGATSRKETQYFGPGTRLLVL.

The genes are TRBV10-3 and TRBJ2-7, with 8 bases fitting TRBD2. The CDR3 is 13 amino acids. V shed 5 bases, J shed 5 bases, and the junction held 5 bases outside the gene matches. Germline V CDR1 and CDR2: ENHRY, SYGVKD. This CDR3 is CAISSGSVDEQYF. Here the CDR3 DNA reads TGTGCCATCAGTAGCGGGAGCGTCGACGAGCAGTACTTC.

This chain connects TRBV18 to TRBJ2-1; 8 bases map to TRBD1. The CDR3 is 12 amino acids. Per the germline V gene, CDR1 is KGHSH and CDR2 is LQKENI. J was trimmed by 10 bases and V by 6 bases; bases with no gene match: 5. The CDR3 sequence is CASSPTGDEQFF. The CDR3 region has the DNA TGTGCCAGCTCCCCGACAGGGGACGAGCAGTTCTTC.

This rearrangement joins TRBV7-2 to TRBJ2-1, with 11 bases that match TRBD2. CDR1 is SGHTA and CDR2 is FQGNSA in the germline V gene. The CDR3 spans 17 residues. The V and J ends lost 5 bases and 4 bases, in that order; junction bases with no gene match: 10. The CDR3 DNA reads TGTGCCAGCAGCCCGTATAGCGGGAGGGGGCTATACAATGAGCAGTTCTTC. Encoded protein: CASSPYSGRGLYNEQFF.

The chain carries TRBV7-2 and TRBJ1-1; 8 bases agree with TRBD1. J gave up 4 bases and V 6 bases, and 13 bases lay outside the gene matches. The CDR3 loop spans 16 amino acids. Germline lookup yields CDR1 SGHTA and CDR2 FQGNSA. The chain's CDR3 is CASRLGGTGGGTEAFF. DNA for the CDR3: TGTGCCAGCAGACTTGGGGGCACAGGGGGAGGCACTGAAGCTTTCTTT.

The chain links TRBV5-1 to TRBJ2-5; D is perhaps TRBD1 (5 bases). Germline lookup yields CDR1 SGHRS and CDR2 YFSETQ. The CDR3 contains 14 residues. Trimming took off 0 bases at V and 2 bases at J, with 8 bases between the two ends. CDR3 bases: TGCGCCAGCAGCTTGGAGGGGCCTCAAGAGACCCAGTACTTC. Its translation: CASSLEGPQETQYF.

V usage is TRBV7-2 and J usage is TRBJ2-2, with D unresolved. V dropped 4 bases and J dropped 0 bases, with 6 bases sitting between them. The CDR3 spans 14 residues. CDR1 is SGHTA, CDR2 FQGNSA, per germline. CDR3 DNA: TGTGCCAGCAGCTCTACAGCGAACACCGGGGAGCTGTTTTTT. It encodes CASSSTANTGELFF.

J is TRBJ2-6 and V is TRBV21-1; TRBD2 is the table's D call, not checked against the DNA. TRBV21-1 is a recognized pseudogene. The CDR3 has 17 residues. The CDR3 is CASSNPRGGSGANVLTF. The CDR3 nucleotides read TGTGCCAGCAGCAATCCCCGCGGAGGCTCTGGGGCCAACGTCCTGACTTTC.

The chain recombines TRBV6-5 with TRBJ1-1; 7 bases are a match to TRBD1. Germline loops: CDR1 MNHEY, CDR2 SVGAGI. The length of the CDR3 is 16 residues. The ends lost 2 bases at V and 4 bases at J; junction bases unmatched: 10. The CDR3 DNA is TGTGCCAGCAGTTACCGGGACAGCCTCGTAGGCACTGAAGCTTTCTTT. Translation gives CASSYRDSLVGTEAFF.

A single count supports this clone. The chain combines TRBV10-2 with TRBJ2-3; the match to TRBD2 covers 7 bases. V gave up 6 bases and J gave up 1 base; unmatched junction bases: 7. Looked up from germline, CDR1 is WSHSY and CDR2 is SAAADI. The CDR3 spans 15 residues. The CDR3 sequence: CASSALGGGTDTQYF. CDR3 nucleotide sequence: TGCGCCAGCAGCGCGCTTGGGGGGGGCACAGATACGCAGTATTTT.

The chain joins TRBV7-9 to TRBJ2-5; 9 bases line up with TRBD2. V trimming: 6 bases; J trimming: 2 bases; junction bases outside the gene matches: 16. CDR3 length: 18 amino acids. The germline CDR1 and CDR2 sequences are SEHNR and FQNEAQ (reference sequence). CDR3 loop: CASRQTLGRSGGQETQYF. DNA for the CDR3: TGTGCCAGCAGACAAACCCTGGGACGTAGCGGGGGTCAAGAGACCCAGTACTTC.

The chain is built from TRBV11-3 and TRBJ2-3, with D possibly matching TRBD2 (6 bases). CDR1 is SGHNT, CDR2 YENEEA, per germline. Trimming cost V 1 base and J 4 bases, with 12 bases left between them. The CDR3 sequence is 15 residues long. The CDR3 DNA reads TGTGCCAGCAGCTTAGTGGGGGGATTGGCAGATACGCAGTATTTT. The encoded protein is CASSLVGGLADTQYF.

The chain combines TRBV9 with TRBJ2-7, with D perhaps matching TRBD2 (5 bases). The germline gives CDR1 SGDLS, CDR2 YYNGEE. The CDR3 totals 16 residues. V was cut by 4 bases and J by 4 bases, with 21 bases left in between. The CDR3 DNA reads as TGTGCCAGCAGCTCTCCCCCCGGGTCCCGGGGATACGAGCAGTACTTC. This encodes CASSSPPGSRGYEQYF.

The V gene is TRBV5-1, the J gene TRBJ2-5, with TRBD2 matching over 10 bases. CDR1 SGHRS and CDR2 YFSETQ come from the germline V gene. CDR3 length equals 15 residues. V trimming: 1 base; J trimming: 5 bases; junction bases outside the gene matches: 5. The CDR3 sequence: CASSLSGGAMETQYF. Written as DNA, the CDR3 is TGCGCCAGCAGCTTGAGCGGGGGGGCGATGGAGACCCAGTACTTC.

CDR3 coding DNA: TGTGCAAGTCGTTCCCTCAGCGTGTGCCAAAACATTCAGTACTTC. Its protein is CASRSLSVCQNIQYF. The rearrangement joins TRBV12-2 to TRBJ2-4; no check of the table's D call, TRBD2, against the DNA was made. TRBV12-2 is reported as a pseudogene. The CDR3 totals 15 residues.